This T cell receptor beta chain was observed in a study of Ad26.COV2.S vaccination and SARS-CoV-2 variants. Produced via immunoSEQ multiplex PCR; TCRdb's table is partial and in-frame only. The data hold over 400,000 clones, with over 80% observed a single time. The sample's treatment: around 19 received Ad26.COV2.S at low or high dose, single or two shots; roughly five received placebo; per-sample allocation not given. After the first vaccine or placebo injection, samples were drawn on day 63. There are 17 residues in the CDR3. In germline, CDR1 is SGHKS, CDR2 YYEKEE (reference sequence). Trimming cost V 3 bases and J 6 bases; bases outside gene matches: 16.

This TCR was sampled from a person between 18 and 65 years old who received the Ad26.COV2.S COVID-19 vaccine or a placebo. The rearrangement joins TRBV5-5 to TRBJ1-1; 8 bases match TRBD1. This material consisted of peripheral blood, taken in a trial of Ad26.COV2.S vaccine versus placebo. CDR3 nucleotide sequence: TGTGCCAGCAGCTCGGACAGGGATCTTGGTGGACGGTCTGAAGCTTTCTTT. Protein product: CASSSDRDLGGRSEAFF.